Listed below are T cell receptor beta chains from one sample, sequenced in a study of Ad26.COV2.S vaccination and SARS-CoV-2 variants. Some clones are missing from TCRdb's copy, which holds only in-frame ones; the method was immunoSEQ multiplex PCR. The repertoire holds fewer than 400,000 clones, with 85% as singletons. The sequencing here drew on peripheral blood, taken in a trial of Ad26.COV2.S vaccine versus placebo. Receptors originate from a person aged 18-65 years who received the Ad26.COV2.S COVID-19 vaccine or a placebo. CDR3s include the opening cysteine and the closing phenylalanine or tryptophan. Fields, in order: CDR3 protein, CDR3 DNA, V gene, D gene, J gene, clone size. A D gene is named only where the DNA matches it firmly. Clone size, where shown, is once, few, many, or a class for clones that have expanded.

CASRPTSGLVQFF,TGTGCCAGCAGGCCTACTAGTGGCCTGGTGCAGTTCTTC,TRBV2,.,TRBJ2-1,once
CASSRDRYNEQFF,TGTGCCAGCAGCCGGGACAGGTACAATGAGCAGTTCTTC,TRBV5-4,TRBD1,TRBJ2-1,.
CASSISRGELGNEQFF,TGTGCCAGTAGTATCTCGCGGGGGGAGCTTGGGAATGAGCAGTTCTTC,TRBV19,TRBD2,TRBJ2-1,.
CASSSENNSPLHF,TGTGCCAGCAGTTCAGAGAATAATTCACCCCTCCACTTT,TRBV28,.,TRBJ1-6,.
CASSFTGPNGYTF,TGTGCCAGCAGTTTCACAGGGCCCAATGGCTACACCTTC,TRBV12-3/TRBV12-4,.,TRBJ1-2,few
CASSADRSNGGLFF,TGTGCCAGCAGTGCGGACAGATCAAATGGAGGACTGTTTTTT,TRBV6-4,.,TRBJ1-4,.
CASSIAADLNSPLHF,TGTGCCAGTAGTATCGCGGCAGACCTTAATTCACCCCTCCACTTT,TRBV19,.,TRBJ1-6,.
CSVEIPGAGGTYEQYF,TGCAGCGTTGAAATTCCAGGCGCGGGTGGGACCTACGAGCAGTACTTC,TRBV29-1,.,TRBJ2-7,.
CASSLTPDSSYNEQFF,TGTGCCAGCAGCTTAACGCCGGACAGCTCCTACAATGAGCAGTTCTTC,TRBV7-3,.,TRBJ2-1,.
CASRAGQGTYEQYF,TGTGCCAGCAGGGCGGGACAGGGCACCTACGAGCAGTACTTC,TRBV6-5,TRBD1,TRBJ2-7,.
CASNRGQALSYNEQFF,TGCGCCAGCAACCGCGGACAGGCCCTTTCCTACAATGAGCAGTTCTTC,TRBV5-1,TRBD1,TRBJ2-1,.
CASSFDRGYNEQFF,TGCGCCAGCAGCTTTGACAGGGGGTACAATGAGCAGTTCTTC,TRBV5-1,TRBD1,TRBJ2-1,once
CASSRTGPTPAYSNQPQHF,TGTGCCAGCAGTCGGACAGGGCCTACCCCCGCCTATAGCAATCAGCCCCAGCATTTT,TRBV27,TRBD1,TRBJ1-5,.
CASSPGAGRLSGNTIYF,TGTGCCAGCAGCCCCGGGGCAGGGAGGCTCTCTGGAAACACCATATATTTT,TRBV7-2,.,TRBJ1-3,.
CASATGTYQYF,TGTGCCAGCGCGACAGGGACTTACCAGTACTTC,TRBV9,.,TRBJ2-7,.
CASSSSGGLYNEQFF,TGTGCCAGCAGCTCAAGCGGGGGACTGTACAATGAGCAGTTCTTC,TRBV7-8,TRBD2,TRBJ2-1,.
CASSVGGELFF,TGTGCCAGCAGCGTAGGGGGGGAGCTGTTTTTT,TRBV9,.,TRBJ2-2,.
CASSVGQNSPLHF,TGTGCCAGCAGTGTAGGTCAGAATTCACCCCTCCACTTT,TRBV6-4,.,TRBJ1-6,.
CASSLRQPGANEKLFF,TGTGCCAGCAGCCTCCGACAGCCTGGGGCTAATGAAAAACTGTTTTTT,TRBV14,.,TRBJ1-4,.
CASSFQLAGENEQFF,TGTGCCAGCAGCTTTCAGTTAGCGGGGGAGAATGAGCAGTTCTTC,TRBV5-4,TRBD2,TRBJ2-1,.
CAISAEKGQGATAFF,TGTGCCATCAGTGCGGAAAAGGGACAGGGGGCTACGGCTTTCTTT,TRBV10-3,TRBD1,TRBJ1-1,.
CASSPVGEAYSPLHF,TGCGCCAGCAGCCCGGTAGGCGAAGCTTATTCACCCCTCCACTTT,TRBV4-1,.,TRBJ1-6,.
CASSIDYNSPLHF,TGTGCCAGCAGTATCGACTATAATTCACCCCTCCACTTT,TRBV6-5,.,TRBJ1-6,few
CSASSLDEGEVF,TGCAGTGCTAGTTCCCTGGACGAGGGGGAGGTCTTC,TRBV20-1,.,TRBJ2-1,.
CAISNLETQYF,TGTGCCATCAGTAATTTAGAGACCCAGTACTTC,TRBV10-3,.,TRBJ2-5,.
CASSLGAEAFF,TGTGCCAGCTCCCTAGGGGCTGAAGCTTTCTTT,TRBV18,.,TRBJ1-1,.
CASSQDRGTGGYEQYF,TGCGCCAGCAGCCAAGACAGGGGGACAGGGGGGTACGAGCAGTACTTC,TRBV4-1,TRBD1,TRBJ2-7,.